The present T cell receptor (beta chain) was sequenced within a study of T cell responses to AZD1222 COVID-19 vaccine. TCRdb's table, derived via immunoSEQ multiplex PCR, lists solely in-frame clones and lacks some. The sample holds around 130,000 clones, roughly 87% seen once. The sequence derives from an adult in good health. Material: peripheral blood, obtained on day 0 of AZD1222 vaccination.

This CDR3 is CARRAGITSPLHF. Written as DNA, the CDR3 is TGTGCCAGGCGGGCGGGGATCACATCACCCCTCCACTTT. The chain links TRBV10-3 to TRBJ1-6; D not certain. Trimming took 10 bases from V and 10 from J, leaving 17 bases between them. The CDR3 is made up of 13 amino acids. Germline CDR1 ENHRY, CDR2 SYGVKD.